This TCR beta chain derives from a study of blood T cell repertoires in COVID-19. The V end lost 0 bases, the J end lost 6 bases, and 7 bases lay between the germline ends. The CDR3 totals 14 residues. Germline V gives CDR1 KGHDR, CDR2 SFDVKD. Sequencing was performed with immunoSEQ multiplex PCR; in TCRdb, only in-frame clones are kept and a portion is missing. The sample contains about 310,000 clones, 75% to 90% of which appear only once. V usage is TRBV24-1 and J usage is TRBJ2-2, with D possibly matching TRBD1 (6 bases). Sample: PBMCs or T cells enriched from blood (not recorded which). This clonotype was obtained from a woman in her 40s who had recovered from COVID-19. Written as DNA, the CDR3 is TGTGCCACCAGTGATTTGGGGACACCCGGGGAGCTGTTTTTT. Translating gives CATSDLGTPGELFF.